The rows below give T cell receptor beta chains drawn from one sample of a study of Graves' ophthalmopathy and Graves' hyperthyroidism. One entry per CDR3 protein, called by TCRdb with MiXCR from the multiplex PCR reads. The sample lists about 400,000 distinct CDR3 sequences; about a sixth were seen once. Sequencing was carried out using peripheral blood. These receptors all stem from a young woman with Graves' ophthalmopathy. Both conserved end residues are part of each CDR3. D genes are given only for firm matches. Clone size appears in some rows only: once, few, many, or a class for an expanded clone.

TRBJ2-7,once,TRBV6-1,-,TGTGCCAGCAGGAGGGGCCCAGCCTACGAGCAGTACTTC,CASRRGPAYEQYF
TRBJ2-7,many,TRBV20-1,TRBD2,TGCAGTGCTGGAAAGATAGCGGGGGGGCTCTTCGAGCAGTACTTC,CSAGKIAGGLFEQYF
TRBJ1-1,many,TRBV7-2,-,TGTGCCAGCAGCATACGGACTGAAGCTTTCTTT,CASSIRTEAFF
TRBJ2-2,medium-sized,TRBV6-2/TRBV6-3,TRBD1,TGTGCCACCGGGACAGGGCTCGACACCGGGGAGCTGTTTTTT,CATGTGLDTGELFF
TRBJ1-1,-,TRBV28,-,TGTGCCAGCAAAACGAGCACTGAAGCTTTCTTT,CASKTSTEAFF
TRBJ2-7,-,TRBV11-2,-,TGTGCCAGCAGCGCAGGAGGCTACTCCTACGAGCAGTACTTC,CASSAGGYSYEQYF
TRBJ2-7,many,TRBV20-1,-,TGCAGTGCTAGAGATCGAGTCTCTTACTACGAGCAGTACTTC,CSARDRVSYYEQYF
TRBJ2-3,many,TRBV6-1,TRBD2,TGTGCCAGCAGTGGTTCAGCGGGACGCACAGATACGCAGTATTTT,CASSGSAGRTDTQYF
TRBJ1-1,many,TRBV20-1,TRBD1,TGCAGTGCCGGGACAGGGGTCACTGAAGCTTTCTTT,CSAGTGVTEAFF
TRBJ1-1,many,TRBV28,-,TGTGCCAGCACTTCCGGGGGCCAAAACACTGAAGCTTTCTTT,CASTSGGQNTEAFF
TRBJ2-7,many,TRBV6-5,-,TGTGGAACGGACGGAGGGCCCTACTACGAGCAGTACTTC,CGTDGGPYYEQYF
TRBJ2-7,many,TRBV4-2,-,TGTGCCAGCAGCCCCGGGGAAAGGGCAGAGCAGTACTTC,CASSPGERAEQYF
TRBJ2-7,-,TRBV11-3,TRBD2,TGTGCCAGCGGGAACGGGGGGGGACGCTACGAGCAGTACTTC,CASGNGGGRYEQYF
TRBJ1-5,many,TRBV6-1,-,TGTGCCAGCAGTGAGCGTCGGGTCGGCAGGGTTTATCAGCCCCAGCATTTT,CASSERRVGRVYQPQHF
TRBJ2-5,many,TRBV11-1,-,TGTGCCAGCACAGGCGGGGCTCTGCGGAAGGGCCCACAAGAGACCCAGTACTTC,CASTGGALRKGPQETQYF
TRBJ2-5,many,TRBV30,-,TGTGCCTGGAGTGTTGGCCGAGGACAGGAGACCCAGTACTTC,CAWSVGRGQETQYF
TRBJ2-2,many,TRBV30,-,TGTGCCTGGAGTGTACTCCTGCGCGCCGGGGAGCTGTTTTTT,CAWSVLLRAGELFF
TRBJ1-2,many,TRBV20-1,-,TGCAGTGCTTCAACTGGTGACAGATTCTATGGCTACACCTTC,CSASTGDRFYGYTF
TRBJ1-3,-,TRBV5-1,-,TGCGCCAGCAGCCTCTCCCGGGTCGGAGGAAACACCATATATTTT,CASSLSRVGGNTIYF
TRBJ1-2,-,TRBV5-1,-,TGCGCCAGCAGCCTTTCTCGACAGGCCTATGGCTACACCTTC,CASSLSRQAYGYTF
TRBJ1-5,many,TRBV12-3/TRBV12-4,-,TGTGCCAGTGACTCAGGGGGCAATCAGCCCCAGCATTTT,CASDSGGNQPQHF
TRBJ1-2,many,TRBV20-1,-,TGCAGTGCTCCTGTAGGGAATGGCTACACCTTC,CSAPVGNGYTF
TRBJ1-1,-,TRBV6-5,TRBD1,TGTGCCAGCAGTTTTGACAGGGGCTTGGGTGAAGCTTTCTTT,CASSFDRGLGEAFF
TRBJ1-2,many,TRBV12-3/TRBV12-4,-,TGTGCCAGCAGTTTGGGCCTGGCTGAGGGCTACACCTTC,CASSLGLAEGYTF
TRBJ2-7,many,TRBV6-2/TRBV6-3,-,TGTGCCAGCACCAAAGGGCAGATACGCTACGAGCAGTACTTC,CASTKGQIRYEQYF
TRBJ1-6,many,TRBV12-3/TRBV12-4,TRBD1,TGTGCCAGCAGTCGGACAGGAACCCTTAATTCACCCCTCCACTTT,CASSRTGTLNSPLHF
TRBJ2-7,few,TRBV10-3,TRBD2,TGTGCCATCAGGCCGGGACTAGCGATCGACGAGCAGTACTTC,CAIRPGLAIDEQYF
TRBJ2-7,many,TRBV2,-,TGTGCCAGCAGTCTTGGTAAGGCGGACTACGAGCAGTACTTC,CASSLGKADYEQYF
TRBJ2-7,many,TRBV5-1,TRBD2,TGCGCCAGCAGCTTCGGAGCGGGAGGCTGGGGCTACGAGCAGTACTTC,CASSFGAGGWGYEQYF
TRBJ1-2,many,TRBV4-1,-,TGCGCCAGCAATGAGTTTAGGGACGCGTCCTATGGCTACACCTTC,CASNEFRDASYGYTF
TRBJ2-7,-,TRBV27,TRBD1,TGTGCCAGCAGTCTCCGGACAGGGATGGGCTACGAGCAGTACTTC,CASSLRTGMGYEQYF
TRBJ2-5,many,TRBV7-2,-,TGTGCCAGCAGGACAGGACTTCGGGGAGAGACCCAGTACTTC,CASRTGLRGETQYF
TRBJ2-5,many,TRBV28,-,TGTGCCAGCAGTTTACTTAACAGGGACGGCCAAGAGACCCAGTACTTC,CASSLLNRDGQETQYF
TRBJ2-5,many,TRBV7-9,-,TGTGCCAGCAGGCCAGCATATCCGGAGACCCAGTACTTC,CASRPAYPETQYF
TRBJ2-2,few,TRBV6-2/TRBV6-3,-,TGTGCCAGCAGTACTCGGACTGGAAGGGACACCGGGGAGCTGTTTTTT,CASSTRTGRDTGELFF
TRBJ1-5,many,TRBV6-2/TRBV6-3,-,TGTGCCAGCAGAGCGGCAGGTACTAATCAGCCCCAGCATTTT,CASRAAGTNQPQHF
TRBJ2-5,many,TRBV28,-,TGTGCCAGCACCTCAGGGCAAGAGACCCAGTACTTC,CASTSGQETQYF
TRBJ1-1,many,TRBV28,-,TGTGCCAGCAGTTTATCGGGGCTTGGAGACACTGAAGCTTTCTTT,CASSLSGLGDTEAFF
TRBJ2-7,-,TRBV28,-,TGTGCCAGCAGCCCGGTCAACCCCTACGAGCAGTACTTC,CASSPVNPYEQYF
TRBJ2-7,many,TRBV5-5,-,TGTGCCAGCAGCTTGGAACCGGGACCCTACTACGAGCAGTACTTC,CASSLEPGPYYEQYF
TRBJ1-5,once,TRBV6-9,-,TGTGCCAGCAGTGCGAGCACGCAAAATCAGCCCCAGCATTTT,CASSASTQNQPQHF
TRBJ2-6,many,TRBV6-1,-,TGTGCCAGCAGATCTAAAGGCTCTGGGGCCAACGTCCTGACTTTC,CASRSKGSGANVLTF
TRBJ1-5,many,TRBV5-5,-,TGTGCCAGCAGCTCGACGGACGGTCAGCCCCAGCATTTT,CASSSTDGQPQHF
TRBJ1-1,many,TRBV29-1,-,TGCAGCGTACCTATGAACACTGAAGCTTTCTTT,CSVPMNTEAFF
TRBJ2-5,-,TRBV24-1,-,TGTGCCACCAGTGATGTTCATCCGCCCCAGTACTTC,CATSDVHPPQYF
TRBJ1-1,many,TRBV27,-,TGTGCCAGCAGTTTATTGGTCAGTTCTGAAGCTTTCTTT,CASSLLVSSEAFF
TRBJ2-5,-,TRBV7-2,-,TGTGCCAGCAGCTTTTTCCTAGCGGAGACCCAGTACTTC,CASSFFLAETQYF
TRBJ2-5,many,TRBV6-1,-,TGTGCCAGCACGGGGCCACCTCACCAAGAGACCCAGTACTTC,CASTGPPHQETQYF